Listed below are T cell receptor beta chains from one sample, sequenced in a study of blood T cell repertoires in COVID-19. Sequenced by immunoSEQ multiplex PCR; TCRdb stores in-frame clones only, minus some. The data contain fewer than 350,000 clones, approximately 91% of them seen just once; the ten biggest clones take up roughly 2.1%. Sequencing input: PBMCs or T cells enriched from blood (not recorded which). All receptors come from a woman in her forties with acute COVID-19. Both conserved end residues are part of each CDR3. D genes are given only for firm matches. Not every row has a clone size; where given, it reads once, few, many or a size class.

d_gene,v_gene,j_gene,abundance,CDR3nt,CDR3aa
-,TRBV2,TRBJ1-5,-,TGTGCCAGCAGGCCGGGACACAATCTTGGTCAGCCCCAGCATTTT,CASRPGHNLGQPQHF
-,TRBV13,TRBJ2-3,-,TGTGCCAGCAGCCCCCGACAGGAGAGCACAGATACGCAGTATTTT,CASSPRQESTDTQYF
TRBD1,TRBV6-5,TRBJ2-7,-,TGTGCCAGCAGTTCAGCTGGGACAGGCCAATACGAGCAGTACTTC,CASSSAGTGQYEQYF
TRBD2,TRBV11-3,TRBJ2-5,-,TGTGCCAGCAGCAGCCCTGGGTGGGAGCGGGGCTTGGGACAAGAGACCCAGTACTTC,CASSSPGWERGLGQETQYF
-,TRBV4-3,TRBJ2-2,-,TGCGCCAGCAGCCCGCGGTTCGGAGGGACCAGTCCCGGGGAGCTGTTTTTT,CASSPRFGGTSPGELFF
-,TRBV6-5,TRBJ1-4,-,TGTGCCAGCAGTTCGGACAGATCAACTAATGAAAAACTGTTTTTT,CASSSDRSTNEKLFF
TRBD2,TRBV30,TRBJ2-5,-,TGTGCCGTCGGGAGGGAGACCCAGTACTTC,CAVGRETQYF
TRBD2,TRBV10-3,TRBJ2-1,-,TGTGCCACCTTACGAACCCTGCTAGCGGGGGGGCTAGGGGAGCAGTTCTTC,CATLRTLLAGGLGEQFF
-,TRBV28,TRBJ2-5,-,TGTGCCAGCAGTGACCCCTCGGGAGAGACCCAGTACTTC,CASSDPSGETQYF
-,TRBV28,TRBJ2-3,-,TGTGCCAGCAGTTTCCGCGCTGGTACGCAGTATTTT,CASSFRAGTQYF
-,TRBV24-1,TRBJ2-3,few,TGTGCCACCAGTGATCCCACATATTCAGATACGCAGTATTTT,CATSDPTYSDTQYF
-,TRBV5-1,TRBJ1-6,-,TGCGCCAGCAGCTTGGGAGCCAATAATTCACCCCTCCACTTT,CASSLGANNSPLHF
TRBD1,TRBV19,TRBJ1-2,-,TGTGCCAGTAGCACCCGGGACAGCTATGGCTACACCTTC,CASSTRDSYGYTF
TRBD1,TRBV18,TRBJ2-3,-,TGTGCCAGCTCAACCGGGACAGGGGCAGATACGCAGTATTTT,CASSTGTGADTQYF
-,TRBV5-5,TRBJ1-3,-,TGTGCCAGCAGCTTGGCGGCAGGGTTTTGGAACACCATATATTTT,CASSLAAGFWNTIYF
-,TRBV3-1/TRBV3-2,TRBJ1-2,-,TGTGCCGCAGGGCACGGTAGTGGCTACACCTTC,CAAGHGSGYTF
TRBD1,TRBV6-5,TRBJ1-6,-,TGTGCCAGCAGCGCCGGGACAGGGCTATTTTCACCCCTCCACTTT,CASSAGTGLFSPLHF
TRBD1,TRBV5-8,TRBJ2-2,once,TGTGCCAGCAGCTTTGAGGGGGCGAGCACCGGGGAGCTGTTTTTT,CASSFEGASTGELFF
TRBD2,TRBV9,TRBJ2-7,-,TGTGCCAGCAGCTTACAAGCGGGAGGTTTCTACGAGCAGTACTTC,CASSLQAGGFYEQYF
TRBD1,TRBV2,TRBJ1-2,-,TGTGCCAGCAAAGGGACAGGGACCGGGGGCTACACCTTC,CASKGTGTGGYTF
-,TRBV18,TRBJ2-4,few,TGTGCCAGCTCACGGGAGCTAGGGGGAAACATTCAGTACTTC,CASSRELGGNIQYF
-,TRBV19,TRBJ1-1,-,TGTGCCAGTAGTATACAGGGGAACACTGAAGCTTTCTTT,CASSIQGNTEAFF
-,TRBV2,TRBJ2-3,once,TGTGCCAGCAGTGGGAGCTTGCAAGATACGCAGTATTTT,CASSGSLQDTQYF
-,TRBV5-6,TRBJ2-7,-,TGTGCCAGCAGCATTTGGACAGCCTACGAGCAGTACTTC,CASSIWTAYEQYF
-,TRBV21-1,TRBJ2-7,once,TGTGCCAGCAGCAGGGTATCGGGCGAGCGGAGAGCGGATAGGACCTACGAGCAGTACTTC,CASSRVSGERRADRTYEQYF
TRBD1,TRBV24-1,TRBJ2-1,-,TGTGCCACCCAGGGCCTGGACAGGAACAATGAGCAGTTCTTC,CATQGLDRNNEQFF
-,TRBV6-5,TRBJ2-7,-,TGTGCCAGCAGTTACTCGGCGACAGGGAGGTACGAGCAGTACTTC,CASSYSATGRYEQYF
TRBD1,TRBV11-2,TRBJ1-6,-,TGTGCCAGCAGCTCCTCAGAGGGGGCGATTTTGGCCTATAATTCACCCCTCCACTTT,CASSSSEGAILAYNSPLHF
TRBD1,TRBV27,TRBJ1-6,once,TGTGCCAGCACCAGGACAGGCGATTCACCCCTCCACTTT,CASTRTGDSPLHF
TRBD1,TRBV24-1,TRBJ1-2,-,TGTGCCACCAGTTCCGGGACAGGGTTTGGCTACACCTTC,CATSSGTGFGYTF
-,TRBV7-8,TRBJ2-7,-,TGTGCCAGCAGCTTAGGAGGGGGCGAGCAGTACTTC,CASSLGGGEQYF
-,TRBV4-2,TRBJ1-2,-,TGTGCCAGCAGCTCATCGGAGGGATCCTATGGCTACACCTTC,CASSSSEGSYGYTF
TRBD1,TRBV29-1,TRBJ2-7,-,TGCAGCGCCGGGGGACAGGGCCCAACCTACGAGCAGTACTTC,CSAGGQGPTYEQYF
TRBD1,TRBV6-6,TRBJ1-2,once,TGTGCCAGCAGTTCCGGGACAGGGGCCCCCAACTATGGCTACACCTTC,CASSSGTGAPNYGYTF
-,TRBV19,TRBJ1-2,-,TGTGCCAGTAGTTTTCAGGGCCCTAACTATGGCTACACCTTC,CASSFQGPNYGYTF
-,TRBV7-6,TRBJ2-5,-,TGTGCCAGCAGCTTCCCAGGGGGGTCCCAAGAGACCCAGTACTTC,CASSFPGGSQETQYF
-,TRBV5-6,TRBJ2-7,-,TGTGCCAGCAGCTTGGCCAGGCCCGTCTCCTACGAGCAGTACTTC,CASSLARPVSYEQYF
TRBD1,TRBV27,TRBJ2-1,-,TGTGCCAGCAGTTTCCATGGACAGGGTACCTACAATGAGCAGTTCTTC,CASSFHGQGTYNEQFF
TRBD1,TRBV2,TRBJ2-7,-,TGTGCCAGCCTACAGGGGAGCTACAACGAGCAGTACTTC,CASLQGSYNEQYF
-,TRBV5-4,TRBJ2-5,-,TGTGCCAGCAGCGTACGACAGGGGAGGGAAGAGACCCAGTACTTC,CASSVRQGREETQYF
-,TRBV3-1/TRBV3-2,TRBJ2-7,-,TGTGCCAGCAGCCAACGGGGAGGATACGAGCAGTACTTC,CASSQRGGYEQYF
-,TRBV15,TRBJ1-1,-,TGTGCCACCAGCAGAGATCTCCCGGGAGCGGCCGAAGCTTTCTTT,CATSRDLPGAAEAFF
TRBD2,TRBV25-1,TRBJ2-5,-,TGTGCCAGCAGTTCGGCTACTAGCGGGAGAGGAGAGACCCAGTACTTC,CASSSATSGRGETQYF
-,TRBV6-2/TRBV6-3,TRBJ1-6,-,TGTGCCAGCAGCCTCGACAGCTTCCGGTCACCCCTCCACTTT,CASSLDSFRSPLHF
-,TRBV6-5,TRBJ2-1,once,TGTGCCAGCACAGGCGAGGGGGGGGTGGATGAGCAGTTCTTC,CASTGEGGVDEQFF
-,TRBV5-6,TRBJ2-4,-,TGTGCCAGCAGCCAACCGAGGACTGCCCGTGGGGAAGCCAAAAACATTCAGTACTTC,CASSQPRTARGEAKNIQYF
-,TRBV19,TRBJ1-5,once,TGTGCCAGTAGTATACGCAGGACGGAGGGCAATCAGCCCCAGCATTTT,CASSIRRTEGNQPQHF
TRBD2,TRBV2,TRBJ2-5,-,TGTGCCAGCAGTCCTAGCGGGGGGGCGACAGAGACCCAGTACTTC,CASSPSGGATETQYF
TRBD1,TRBV7-9,TRBJ1-5,-,TGTGCCAGCAGCGCGGGACAGGGCTGGAATCAGCCCCAGCATTTT,CASSAGQGWNQPQHF
-,TRBV19,TRBJ1-5,once,TGTGCCAGTAGTATGGATATTTCTAGGCCCCAGCATTTT,CASSMDISRPQHF
-,TRBV3-1/TRBV3-2,TRBJ2-7,-,TGTGCCAGCAGCCAGGCAGCGGCGGAGGGAGAGCAGTACTTC,CASSQAAAEGEQYF